The 27 T cell receptor beta chains listed next were all sequenced from one sample in a study of neoadjuvant anti-PD-1 for oral cavity cancer. Repertoires were generated with immunoSEQ multiplex PCR, while TCRdb's copy carries only in-frame clones and drops some. This sample has 13,000 to 15,000 clones, with 55% to 65% found just once. This sample comprised PBMCs, obtained before nivolumab (anti-PD-1) treatment. These receptors were collected from a person aged 35 to 85 with oral cavity squamous cell carcinoma.

The V call is TRBV7-3, the J call TRBJ2-2, with D uncertain. The CDR3 is 12 residues long. V was cut by 5 bases and J by 3 bases, with 4 bases left in between. Germline values: CDR1 SGHTA, CDR2 FQGTGA. Here the CDR3 reads CASSPYTGELFF. The CDR3 bases are TGTGCCAGCAGCCCATACACCGGGGAGCTGTTTTTT. Full variable domain (outside the CDR3, taken from reference TRBV7-3 and TRBJ2-2): GAGVSQTPSNKVTEKGKYVELRCDPISGHTALYWYRQSLGQGPEFLIYFQGTGAADDSGLPNDRFFAVRPEGSVSTLKIQRTERGDSAVYLCASSPYTGELFFGEGSRLTVL.

The CDR3 sequence: CASSIGGRAGELFF. The DNA of the CDR3 is TGTGCCAGTAGTATCGGGGGGAGGGCCGGGGAGCTGTTTTTT. The rearrangement links TRBV19 to TRBJ2-2; 7 bases fit TRBD2. This CDR3 is 14 amino acids long. V was clipped by 3 bases and J by 6 bases; unmatched bases: 4. Germline assignment: CDR1 LNHDA and CDR2 SQIVND (reference sequence).

The J gene is TRBJ1-5, the V gene TRBV2; D perhaps matches TRBD1 (5 bases). Trimming removed 6 bases at V and 7 bases at J, with 16 bases between. CDR3 size: 14 residues. The germline V gene encodes CDR1 SNHLY and CDR2 FYNNEI. CDR3 DNA sequence: TGTGCCAGCAGCGGCTCGTCAGGGAGGCAGCCCCAGCATTTT. Translating it yields CASSGSSGRQPQHF.

This clone was seen only a few times. This same CDR3 is encoded by further DNA sequences in the sample. The rearrangement uses TRBV7-2 and TRBJ2-6; no reliable D call. The ends were cut back, 2 bases at V and 2 bases at J, with 13 bases in the middle. This CDR3 is 17 amino acids long. Germline V gene sequence: CDR1 SGHTA, CDR2 FQGNSA. CDR3 sequence reads: CASSLRVYLTGANVLTF. The DNA for the CDR3 is TGTGCCAGCAGCTTAAGAGTGTACCTTACTGGGGCCAACGTCCTGACTTTC.

The chain joins TRBV11-2 to TRBJ2-7, with 10 bases lining up with TRBD2. Germline assignment: CDR1 SGHAT and CDR2 FQNNGV. The trim removed 1 base at V and 7 bases at J, leaving 13 bases unmatched. This CDR3 has 17 amino acids. CDR3 amino acids: CASSLGTSGIYLNEQYF. Here the CDR3 DNA reads TGTGCCAGCAGCTTAGGCACTAGCGGGATCTATCTGAATGAGCAGTACTTC.

The V call is TRBV6-1, the J call TRBJ2-1; 8 positions match TRBD2. V was clipped by 5 bases and J by 7 bases; unmatched bases: 7. The CDR3 is 14 residues long. CDR1 MNHNS and CDR2 SASEGT come from the germline V gene. The chain's CDR3 is CASSRTGGINEQFF. In DNA, the CDR3 is TGTGCCAGCAGTAGAACGGGGGGGATAAATGAGCAGTTCTTC.

This clone was found once. The V and J genes are TRBV25-1 and TRBJ2-7; TRBD2 is a possible D gene (5 bases). This CDR3 contains 16 residues. V lost 1 base and J 3 bases, leaving 16 bases between the germline ends. Germline V gives CDR1 MGHDK, CDR2 SYGVNS. DNA for the CDR3: TGTGCCAGCAGTGAATCTAAACGTCCGGGGAACTACGAGCAGTACTTC. Translation: CASSESKRPGNYEQYF.

V gene TRBV2 combines with J gene TRBJ2-4; the D gene is possibly TRBD2 (5 bases). V lost 4 bases to trimming and J lost 0 bases, with 16 bases between them. The CDR3 runs 17 residues. The germline gives CDR1 SNHLY, CDR2 FYNNEI. CDR3: CASSGQNLGLAKNIQYF. As DNA, the CDR3 is TGTGCCAGCAGTGGACAAAATCTCGGACTAGCCAAAAACATTCAGTACTTC.

The chain joins TRBV15 to TRBJ2-3; D call uncertain. Germline values: CDR1 LNHNV, CDR2 YYDKDF (reference sequence). This CDR3 has 14 amino acids. Trimming removed 0 bases at V and 6 bases at J, with 10 bases between. The CDR3 DNA is TGTGCCACCAGCAGAGATAGGACCCCGGATACGCAGTATTTT. It translates to CATSRDRTPDTQYF.

The chain carries TRBV7-9 and TRBJ2-1; the D gene is possibly TRBD1 (5 bases). V lost 6 bases, J lost 7 bases, and 10 bases lay in between. The length of the CDR3 is 12 residues. Germline V gene data show CDR1 as SEHNR and CDR2 as FQNEAQ (reference sequence). CDR3 bases: TGTGCCAGCAGGAAGACAGATAATGAGCAGTTCTTC. Its translation: CASRKTDNEQFF.

The chain combines TRBV7-9 with TRBJ1-2; 7 bases fit TRBD1. This CDR3 has 16 amino acids. In germline, CDR1 is SEHNR, CDR2 FQNEAQ (reference sequence). The trim removed 1 base at V and 1 base at J, leaving 6 bases unmatched. The CDR3 DNA sequence: TGTGCCAGCAGCTTAGGAGCGGGACAGAGTAACTATGGCTACACCTTC. Its translation is CASSLGAGQSNYGYTF.

In DNA, the CDR3 is TGTGCCAGCAGTTCCTCCGGGACAGGGATGTATGGCTACACCTTC. Translation gives CASSSSGTGMYGYTF. This chain links TRBV7-2 with TRBJ1-2; 9 nucleotides match TRBD1. V dropped 6 bases and J dropped 5; count of bases not matched to a gene: 10. Germline CDR1 SGHTA, CDR2 FQGNSA. The CDR3 spans 15 residues.

J is TRBJ2-7 and V is TRBV27; 14 bases line up with TRBD2. Trimming took 10 bases from V and 5 from J; bases not matched to a gene: 13. Germline loops: CDR1 MNHEY, CDR2 SMNVEV (reference sequence). The CDR3 contains 16 residues. CDR3 nucleotides: TGTGCCACCAAACGTCTTGGGACTAGCGGGAGACACGAGCAGTACTTC. It is translated as CATKRLGTSGRHEQYF.

This clone was detected a few times. The CDR3 protein is CAVGPGTEAFF. The CDR3 DNA sequence: TGTGCCGTTGGTCCGGGCACTGAAGCTTTCTTT. This sequence joins TRBV19 and TRBJ1-1; D not certain. Trimming took 11 bases from V and 4 from J, leaving 11 bases between them. Germline V lookup: CDR1 LNHDA, CDR2 SQIVND (reference sequence). This CDR3 contains 11 residues.

The rearrangement uses TRBV5-4 and TRBJ2-3; 8 bases match TRBD2. This CDR3 spans 17 amino acids. The trim removed 0 bases at V and 4 bases at J, leaving 10 bases unmatched. Germline V gene sequence: CDR1 SGHNT, CDR2 YYREEE (reference sequence). CDR3 sequence reads: CASSLEAGVGVADTQYF. In DNA form, the CDR3 reads TGTGCCAGCAGCTTGGAAGCGGGAGTAGGCGTGGCAGATACGCAGTATTTT.

This clone was recorded once. The gene calls are TRBV27 and TRBJ2-7, with 7 bases identical to TRBD2. CDR1 is MNHEY, CDR2 SMNVEV, per germline (reference sequence). J was trimmed by 6 bases and V by 4 bases; bases with no gene match: 6. CDR3 length: 13 amino acids. In DNA form, the CDR3 reads TGTGCCAGCAGTTGGGGCAGGGAGGGCGAGCAGTACTTC. Translating it yields CASSWGREGEQYF.

The gene calls are TRBV5-5 and TRBJ2-7; 8 bases fit TRBD1. The germline gives CDR1 SGHKS, CDR2 YYEKEE (reference sequence). The CDR3 contains 14 residues. Unmatched junction bases numbered 1, after V lost 0 bases and J lost 2 bases. CDR3 in amino acids: CASSLAGGPYEQYF. In DNA form, the CDR3 reads TGTGCCAGCAGCTTGGCAGGGGGCCCCTACGAGCAGTACTTC. The full variable domain, its missing parts supplied by reference TRBV5-5 and TRBJ2-7, is DAGVTQSPTHLIKTRGQQVTLRCSPISGHKSVSWYQQVLGQGPQFIFQYYEKEERGRGNFPDRFSARQFPNYSSELNVNALLLGDSALYLCASSLAGGPYEQYFGPGTRLTVT.

V is TRBV5-5 and J is TRBJ1-4; unclear D gene. Trimming shortened V by 2 bases and J by 10 bases, and 21 bases separated the two germline ends. CDR3 size: 16 residues. The germline CDR1 and CDR2 sequences are SGHKS and YYEKEE (reference sequence). CDR3 sequence: CASSFRTFIGGIKLFF. For the CDR3, the DNA is TGTGCCAGCAGCTTTAGGACCTTCATTGGAGGGATAAAACTGTTTTTT.

This rearrangement joins TRBV6-5 to TRBJ1-2, with unresolved D. The germline CDR1 and CDR2 sequences are MNHEY and SVGAGI. V was cut by 6 bases and J by 4 bases, with 18 bases left in between. The CDR3 consists of 15 residues. The CDR3 nucleotides are TGTGCCAGCAGGTACGACAATGGACGGATCTATGGCTACACCTTC. This sequence encodes CASRYDNGRIYGYTF.

The chain has TRBV6-5 and TRBJ1-4; D remains ambiguous. This CDR3 is built from 13 residues. Germline CDR1 and CDR2: MNHEY and SVGAGI. V lost 4 bases and J 5 bases, leaving 8 bases between the germline ends. CDR3 nucleotide sequence: TGTGCCAGCAGTTCCGGCCTCAATGAAAAACTGTTTTTT. Protein product: CASSSGLNEKLFF.

This clone has only one observation. This chain links TRBV11-2 with TRBJ2-1, with TRBD2 as a possible D gene (6 bases). V lost 2 bases and J 4 bases, leaving 9 bases between the germline ends. Germline V gene data show CDR1 as SGHAT and CDR2 as FQNNGV. CDR3 length: 14 amino acids. CDR3 coding DNA: TGTGCCAGCAGCTTAAGGCGGGGATACAATGAGCAGTTCTTC. It codes for CASSLRRGYNEQFF.

The chain recombines TRBV12-5 with TRBJ2-1; D is unresolved. CDR1 is LGHNT, CDR2 FRNRAP, per germline. V gave up 0 bases and J gave up 0 bases, with 12 bases separating them. The CDR3 is made up of 17 amino acids. CDR3 nucleotides: TGTGCTAGTGGTTTGGTACTGATGACTCGCTCCTACAATGAGCAGTTCTTC. It codes for CASGLVLMTRSYNEQFF. Looking up the rest from reference TRBV12-5 and TRBJ2-1 gives the full variable domain: DARVTQTPRHKVTEMGQEVTMRCQPILGHNTVFWYRQTMMQGLELLAYFRNRAPLDDSGMPKDRFSAEMPDATLATLKIQPSEPRDSAVYFCASGLVLMTRSYNEQFFGPGTRLTVL.

V gene TRBV7-2 combines with J gene TRBJ2-5; tentative D call: TRBD1 (5 bases). The CDR3 covers 14 residues. The V end was cut by 1 base, the J end by 1 base, with 7 bases between. Per germline, CDR1 SGHTA and CDR2 FQGNSA. CDR3 sequence: CASSLGRAQETQYF. The CDR3 bases are TGTGCCAGCAGCTTAGGCAGGGCCCAAGAGACCCAGTACTTC.

On this clone: At one boundary the junction diverges from the germline segment, which might be a read error. The rearrangement uses TRBV29-1 and TRBJ1-1; D remains ambiguous. The germline V gene encodes CDR1 SQVTM and CDR2 ANQGSEA. The CDR3 is 11 amino acids. The CDR3 bases are TGCAGCGCCGAGGAGGGTCGGAGGGTTTGCTTT. Translating gives CSAEEGRRVCF.

This sequence joins TRBV2 and TRBJ2-1; D is undetermined. The CDR3 totals 13 residues. Trimming cost V 5 bases and J 8 bases, with 13 bases left between them. In germline, CDR1 is SNHLY, CDR2 FYNNEI. The CDR3 DNA reads as TGTGCCAGCAGTATAGGACGGGCGGATGAGCAGTTCTTC. This encodes CASSIGRADEQFF.

J is TRBJ2-2 and V is TRBV4-1, with 8 bases aligning to TRBD2. The CDR3 sequence is 15 residues long. The V gene end was trimmed by 4 bases and the J gene end by 1 base; junction bases not matched to a gene: 2. The germline CDR1 and CDR2 sequences are MGHRA and YSYEKL. In DNA, the CDR3 is TGCGCCAGCAGCCGCGGGGGGATGAACACCGGGGAGCTGTTTTTT. Translation gives CASSRGGMNTGELFF.

The chain uses TRBV9 and TRBJ2-1; either TRBD1 or TRBD2 may fit D (6 bases each). Trimming took 6 bases from V and 4 from J, leaving 20 bases between them. The CDR3 has 16 residues. CDR1 and CDR2 (germline): SGDLS, YYNGEE. The chain's CDR3 is CASTVGEGGTYNEQFF. In nucleotides, the CDR3 is TGTGCCAGCACCGTTGGAGAGGGGGGAACGTACAATGAGCAGTTCTTC.